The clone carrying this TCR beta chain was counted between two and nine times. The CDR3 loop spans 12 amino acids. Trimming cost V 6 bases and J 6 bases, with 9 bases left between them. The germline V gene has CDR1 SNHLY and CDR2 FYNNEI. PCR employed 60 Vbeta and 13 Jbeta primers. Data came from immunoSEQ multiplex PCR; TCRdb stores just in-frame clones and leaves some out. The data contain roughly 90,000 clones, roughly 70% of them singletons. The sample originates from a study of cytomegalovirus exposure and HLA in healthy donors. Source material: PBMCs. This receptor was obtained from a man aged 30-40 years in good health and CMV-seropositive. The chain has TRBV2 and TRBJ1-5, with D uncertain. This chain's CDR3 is CASSGEGQPQHF. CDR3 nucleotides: TGTGCCAGCAGCGGGGAGGGTCAGCCCCAGCATTTT.